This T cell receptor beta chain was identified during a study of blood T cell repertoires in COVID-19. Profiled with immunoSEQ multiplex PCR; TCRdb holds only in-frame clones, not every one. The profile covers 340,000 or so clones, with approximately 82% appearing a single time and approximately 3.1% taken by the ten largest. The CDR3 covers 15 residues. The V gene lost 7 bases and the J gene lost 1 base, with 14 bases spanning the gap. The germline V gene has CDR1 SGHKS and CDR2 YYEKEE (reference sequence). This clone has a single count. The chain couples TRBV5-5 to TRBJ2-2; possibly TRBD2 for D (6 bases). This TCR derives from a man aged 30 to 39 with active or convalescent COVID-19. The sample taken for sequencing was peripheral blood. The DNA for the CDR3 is TGTGCCAGCCAAGGAGGGGAATTGAACACCGGGGAGCTGTTTTTT. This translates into CASQGGELNTGELFF.